This T cell receptor (beta chain) comes out of a study of human T cells and chemical hapten exposure. Study information: Application of 0.01% DPC to the upper back was done by patch test, with a reading at 6 days.

Individual cDNA molecules each carried unique molecular identifiers attached by the library. MiXCR was run by TCRdb on the RACE reads, yielding one entry per CDR3 protein. The table includes about 400,000 distinct CDR3 sequences, nearly 6.5% detected once. Time point meaning: patch test 2, 6 weeks after DPC sensitization. Treatment denoted: therapeutic diphenylcyclopropenone sensitization with weekly scalp DPC. V was trimmed by 4 bases and J by 7 bases, leaving 18 bases between them. Germline V gene data show CDR1 as SGDLS and CDR2 as YYNGEE. There are 14 residues in the CDR3. The rearrangement links TRBV9 to TRBJ2-7, with a weak D call TRBD2 (5 bases). The sequencing used whole blood, collected in connection with sensitization to the hapten diphenylcyclopropenone (DPC). The TCR originated in a woman aged 18-35 years with alopecia areata. Some clones in this sample may be carry-over from other donors' samples. The CDR3 here is CASSPQEGRSEQYF. The CDR3 region has the DNA TGTGCCAGCAGCCCCCAAGAGGGCAGGTCAGAGCAGTACTTC.